These T cell receptor beta chains were read from a single sample in a study of shared clonotypes between healthy human individuals. Some clones are missing from TCRdb's copy, which holds only in-frame ones; the method was immunoSEQ multiplex PCR. The top ten clones hold 0.36% of a sample with around 2.5 million clones, 93% of them seen once. The sequenced sample consisted of naive CD4+ T cells from PBMCs. Receptors originate from a man between 18 and 29 years old in good health. Some clones in this sample may be carry-over from other donors' samples. The CDR3 runs from the conserved cysteine through the conserved F or W. The D gene is left open where the match is weak. A row's size may be missing; if present it is once, few, many or a size class.

TRBJ2-7	TRBV5-8	once	NA	TGTGCCAGCACCCTACTCTACGAGCAGTACTTC	CASTLLYEQYF
TRBJ1-1	TRBV27	NA	NA	TGTGCCAGCAGTTTAGTGGGGTCAAGGGAGGTGAGAACTGAAGCTTTCTTT	CASSLVGSREVRTEAFF
TRBJ1-5	TRBV7-2	NA	NA	TGTGCCAGCAGCTTAATCCGCAATCAGCCCCAGCATTTT	CASSLIRNQPQHF
TRBJ2-7	TRBV7-2	NA	TRBD2	TGTGCCAGCAAAAGAGCGGGAGGAAGGTCCTACGAGCAGTACTTC	CASKRAGGRSYEQYF
TRBJ2-1	TRBV10-3	NA	NA	TGTGCCATCAGCCAAAACTACAATGAGCAGTTCTTC	CAISQNYNEQFF
TRBJ2-7	TRBV7-8	NA	NA	TGTGCCAGCAGCCCGCGGACCACGTACGAGCAGTACTTC	CASSPRTTYEQYF
TRBJ2-7	TRBV5-5	NA	TRBD1	TGTGCCAGCAGGGCGCCGGGACAGGGTCAATACGAGCAGTACTTC	CASRAPGQGQYEQYF
TRBJ2-3	TRBV7-3	NA	NA	TGTGCCAGCAGCTTAGGGTTCGGCCCTGGGCTCACAGATACGCAGTATTTT	CASSLGFGPGLTDTQYF
TRBJ2-1	TRBV5-1	NA	NA	TGCGCCAGCAGCTTCTTGAGTCCGAGCTCCTACAATGAGCAGTTCTTC	CASSFLSPSSYNEQFF
TRBJ1-4	TRBV2	NA	NA	TGTGCCAGCAGAGAAAAACTCCGGGACCGAAGGCTGGTTAATGAAAAACTGTTTTTT	CASREKLRDRRLVNEKLFF
TRBJ1-1	TRBV9	NA	NA	TGTGCCAGCAGCCCCACAGGGAACACTGAAGCTTTCTTT	CASSPTGNTEAFF
TRBJ2-7	TRBV9	NA	TRBD2	TGTGCCAGCAGCGTAGCAGCCGGACTAGCGGGAGGATACGAGCAGTACTTC	CASSVAAGLAGGYEQYF
TRBJ1-1	TRBV18	few	TRBD1	TGTGCCAGCTTCCCGGGACAGGGTCGAAACACTGAAGCTTTCTTT	CASFPGQGRNTEAFF
TRBJ2-2	TRBV28	NA	TRBD1	TGTGCCAGCAGGAACAGGGGGTCCTACCTCACCGGGGAGCTGTTTTTT	CASRNRGSYLTGELFF
TRBJ1-2	TRBV10-2	NA	TRBD1	TGCGCCAGCAGTGGCGTGGGCGGGACAGGGACGTCCTATGGCTACACCTTC	CASSGVGGTGTSYGYTF
TRBJ1-5	TRBV18	once	NA	TGTGCCAGCTCCGGGACATTAGATCAGCCCCAGCATTTT	CASSGTLDQPQHF
TRBJ2-3	TRBV11-2	NA	TRBD2	TGTGCCAGCAGCCCAGGACTAGCGGGACTGAATACGCAGTATTTT	CASSPGLAGLNTQYF
TRBJ2-7	TRBV2	NA	NA	TGTGCCAGCAGTGAGGTTTCAGCTATCTACGAGCAGTACTTC	CASSEVSAIYEQYF
TRBJ1-2	TRBV19	few	NA	TGTGCCAGTAGTATGTCGGGGTATGGCTACACCTTC	CASSMSGYGYTF
TRBJ1-5	TRBV28	NA	NA	TGTGCCAGCAGTTTCCTTAGGGGCAATCAGCCCCAGCATTTT	CASSFLRGNQPQHF
TRBJ2-5	TRBV6-5	NA	NA	TGTGCCAGCAACCTCCGGGGGCCCACGGAGACCCAGTACTTC	CASNLRGPTETQYF
TRBJ2-7	TRBV5-5	NA	TRBD2	TGTGCCAGCAGCTTTTTGGTAGCGGGGTACGAGCAGTACTTC	CASSFLVAGYEQYF
TRBJ2-2	TRBV7-8	NA	NA	TGTGCCAGCAGCTTAGGCCCCGCGGGCGGCGGGGAGCTGTTTTTT	CASSLGPAGGGELFF
TRBJ1-1	TRBV18	NA	NA	TGTGCCAGCTCACCACCTGCTCCTCGTGAGACTGAAGCTTTCTTT	CASSPPAPRETEAFF
TRBJ2-1	TRBV6-1	NA	NA	TGTGCCAGCACCCCCCAGCAGGCGTCTCTTACTGAGCAGTTCTTC	CASTPQQASLTEQFF
TRBJ1-5	TRBV4-1	NA	NA	TGCGCCAGCAGCCAAGTGGGGAGGACAGTTAGCAATCAGCCCCAGCATTTT	CASSQVGRTVSNQPQHF
TRBJ2-2	TRBV28	NA	NA	TGTGCCAGCAGTTTGGGGTTAGCGGCCAACACCGGGGAGCTGTTTTTT	CASSLGLAANTGELFF
TRBJ1-5	TRBV15	NA	NA	TGTGCCACCAGCAGAGATCCGGAGGGGGTAAGCAATCAGCCCCAGCATTTT	CATSRDPEGVSNQPQHF
TRBJ1-5	TRBV5-1	NA	NA	TGCGCCAGCAGCTTGGATGGGGGGCTTAGTCAGCCCCAGCATTTT	CASSLDGGLSQPQHF
TRBJ2-2	TRBV11-2	NA	NA	TGTGCCAGCAGCTTAGTAGGGTCTAGCTTGTGGGAGCTGTTTTTT	CASSLVGSSLWELFF
TRBJ2-5	TRBV6-5	NA	TRBD1	TGTGCCAGCAGTTACCGTGGGACAGGGCAAGAGACCCAGTACTTC	CASSYRGTGQETQYF
TRBJ2-7	TRBV5-5	once	NA	TGTGCCAGCAGCTTGGAGGGACTTTCGACCGGGGAGCAGTACTTC	CASSLEGLSTGEQYF